The rows below give T cell receptor beta chains drawn from one sample of a study of shared clonotypes between healthy human individuals. TCRdb keeps only in-frame clones here, not all; method: immunoSEQ multiplex PCR. Of about 1 million clones listed, around 74% are singletons. Sequenced input: memory CD4+ T cells sorted from blood. These receptor sequences come from a man aged 18 to 35 in good health. Both conserved end residues are part of each CDR3.

v_call,cdr3_aa
TRBV5-1,CASSREGQRSYNEQFF
TRBV7-6,CASSRYMGNSNQPQHF
TRBV21-1,CASSNDREDNYGYTF
TRBV2,CASSPAGVGSSNLAKNIQYF
TRBV11-2,CASSLGWGTANTEAFF
TRBV5-1,CASSFTGTSGGNEQFF
TRBV7-9,CASSFGMGTEVYEQYF
TRBV9,CASSRQDPGNEKLFF
TRBV5-1,CASSSSPSSYEQYF
TRBV7-9,CASSSAENTEAFF
TRBV19,CASSPNTNTEAFF
TRBV9,CASSLRGPEAGETQYF
TRBV5-1,CASSGGLAGKDEQFF
TRBV7-8,CASSSGGTGRYEQYF